This T cell receptor (beta chain) came from a study of response to subunit inactivated influenza vaccine. Notes on the study in general: Researchers suggested that each seasonal influenza vaccination recruits few new T cells.

Germline-derived CDR1 and CDR2 are MNHEY and SVGAGI. V was shortened by 0 bases and J by 7 bases, with 15 bases between the two germline ends. The CDR3 runs 16 residues. This clonotype was recorded many times. Its target is not known. TCRdb passed the RT-PCR reads through MiXCR, listing each CDR3 protein once. Of over 400,000 distinct CDR3 sequences in the sample, 10% to 15% are singletons; the top ten hold around 13%. This chain links TRBV6-5 with TRBJ2-2; D is undetermined. The TCR comes from a man aged 50-59 years who received an inactivated influenza vaccine. The sequencing used PBMCs from blood, collected roughly 45 days after vaccination. CDR3 nucleotide sequence: TGTGCCAGCAGTTACTCCTATAGTCGTGATCTCGGGGAGCTGTTTTTT. Amino acid sequence: CASSYSYSRDLGELFF.